This T cell receptor beta chain was found in a study of beta chain features in type 1 diabetes. Expressed TCRB transcripts were sequenced after all isolated RNA was converted to cDNA. Profiling relied on immunoSEQ multiplex PCR, and the TCRdb table lists in-frame clones only, not all of them. The sample contains 450,000 to 550,000 clones, 30% of which appear only once. Germline CDR1 reads SNHLY; CDR2 reads FYNNEI. After removal of 6 bases from V and 16 bases from J, the junction contained 14 bases not matched to a gene. The CDR3 is made up of 13 amino acids. The genes are TRBV2 and TRBJ2-1; 8 nucleotides line up with TRBD1. The receptor was isolated from a man aged 18 to 35 in good health. The sequenced sample was naive CD4+ T cells from blood. The CDR3 spells CASRTNHRDRNFF. Here the CDR3 DNA reads TGTGCCAGCAGGACAAATCACCGGGACAGGAACTTCTTC.